The present T cell receptor beta chain was sequenced within a study of metastatic and nonmetastatic thyroid tumors. Across the whole study: Across blood and tumor or nodule tissue, repertoires from malignant and benign thyroid patients were compared with one another.

Each patient went into thyroid surgery without having received any treatment. As for this clone: Antigen unknown. The junction shows a germline mismatch at one end, possibly a read error.

TCRdb re-processed the PCR reads through MiXCR. The table has about 4,800 clones, around 28% seen once. Study outcomes and limitations: Malignant thyroid tumors reportedly exceeded benign nodules significantly in TCR beta diversity, with the difference appearing in blood and tumor.

The CDR3 spans 13 residues. The V gene's germline CDR1 is SNHLY and CDR2 FYNNEI. The source of this sequence is a female donor with papillary thyroid cancer or a benign thyroid nodule (not recorded which). Some clones in this sample may be carry-over from other donors' samples. Sequenced input: adjacent normal tissue. The chain is built from TRBV2 and TRBJ2-1; TRBD2 might be the D (5 bases). DNA of the CDR3: TGCGCCAGCAGCATTCGAGGGATCAATGAGCAGTTCTTC. Translated: CASSIRGINEQFF.